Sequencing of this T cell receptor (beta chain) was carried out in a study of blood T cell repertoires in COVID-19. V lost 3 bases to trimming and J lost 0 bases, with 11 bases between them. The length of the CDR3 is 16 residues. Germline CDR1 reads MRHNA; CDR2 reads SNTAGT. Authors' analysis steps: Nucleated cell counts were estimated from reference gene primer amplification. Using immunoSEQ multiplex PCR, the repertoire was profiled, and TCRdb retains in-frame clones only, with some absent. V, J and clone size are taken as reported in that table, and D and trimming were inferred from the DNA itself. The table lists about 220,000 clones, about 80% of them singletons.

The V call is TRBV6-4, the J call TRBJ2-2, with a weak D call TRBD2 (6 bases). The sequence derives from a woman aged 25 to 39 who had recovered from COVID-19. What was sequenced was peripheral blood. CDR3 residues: CASSEERVANTGELFF. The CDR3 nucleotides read TGTGCCAGCAGTGAGGAGCGGGTGGCGAACACCGGGGAGCTGTTTTTT.